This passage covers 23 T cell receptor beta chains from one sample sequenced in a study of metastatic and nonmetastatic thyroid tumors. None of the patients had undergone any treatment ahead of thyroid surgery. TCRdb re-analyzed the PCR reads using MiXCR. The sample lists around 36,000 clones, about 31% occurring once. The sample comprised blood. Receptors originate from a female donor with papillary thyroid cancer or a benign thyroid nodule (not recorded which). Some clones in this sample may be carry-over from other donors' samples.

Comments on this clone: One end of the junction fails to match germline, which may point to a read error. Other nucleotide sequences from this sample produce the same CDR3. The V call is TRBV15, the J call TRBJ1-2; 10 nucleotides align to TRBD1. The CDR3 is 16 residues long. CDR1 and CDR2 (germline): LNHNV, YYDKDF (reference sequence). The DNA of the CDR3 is TGTGCCACCAGCAGAGGAGGGACAGGGGCCAGGTATGGTTACACCTTC. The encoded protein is CATSRGGTGARYGYTF. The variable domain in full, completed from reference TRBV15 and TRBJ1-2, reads DAMVIQNPRYQVTQFGKPVTLSCSQTLNHNVMYWYQQKSSQAPKLLFHYYDKDFNNEADTPDNFQSRRPNTSFCFLDIRSPGLGDTAMYLCATSRGGTGARYGYTFGSGTRLTVV.

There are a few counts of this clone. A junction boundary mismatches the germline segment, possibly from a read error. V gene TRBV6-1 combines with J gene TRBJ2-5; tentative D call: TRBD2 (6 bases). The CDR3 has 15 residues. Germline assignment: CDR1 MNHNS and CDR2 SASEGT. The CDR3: CASSSKTRAQETQYF. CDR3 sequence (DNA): TGTGCCAGCAGCTCGAAGACTAGAGCCCAGGAGACACAGTACTTC.

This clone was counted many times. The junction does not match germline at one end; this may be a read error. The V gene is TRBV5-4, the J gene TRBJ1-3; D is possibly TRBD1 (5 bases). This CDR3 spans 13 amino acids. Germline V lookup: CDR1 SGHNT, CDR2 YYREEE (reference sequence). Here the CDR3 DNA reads TGCGCCAGCAGCCTTGACAGCGGATCCACCATATATTTT. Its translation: CASSLDSGSTIYF.

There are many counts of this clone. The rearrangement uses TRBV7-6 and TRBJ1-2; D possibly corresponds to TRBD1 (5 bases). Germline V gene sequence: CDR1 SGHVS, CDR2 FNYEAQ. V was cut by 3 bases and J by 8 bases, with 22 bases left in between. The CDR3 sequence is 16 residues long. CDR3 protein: CASSFLGTEPPSGYTF. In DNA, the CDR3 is TGTGCCAGCAGCTTCCTCGGGACGGAGCCTCCTTCGGGCTACACCTTC.

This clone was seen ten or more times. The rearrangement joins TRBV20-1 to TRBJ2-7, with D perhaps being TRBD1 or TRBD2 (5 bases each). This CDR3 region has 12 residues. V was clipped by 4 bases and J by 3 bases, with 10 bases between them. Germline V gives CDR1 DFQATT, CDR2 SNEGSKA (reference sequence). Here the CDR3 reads CSATGQDYEQYF. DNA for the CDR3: TGCAGTGCTACGGGGCAGGACTACGAGCAGTACTTC.

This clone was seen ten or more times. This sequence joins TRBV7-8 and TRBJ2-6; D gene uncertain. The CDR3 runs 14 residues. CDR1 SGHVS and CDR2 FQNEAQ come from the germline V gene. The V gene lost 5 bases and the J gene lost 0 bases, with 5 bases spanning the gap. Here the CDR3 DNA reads TGTGCCAGCAGCCCCCTCTCTGGGGCCAACGTCCTGACTTTC. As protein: CASSPLSGANVLTF. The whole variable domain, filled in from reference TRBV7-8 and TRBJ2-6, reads GAGVSQSPRYKVAKRGQDVALRCDPISGHVSLFWYQQALGQGPEFLTYFQNEAQLDKSGLPSDRFFAERPEGSVSTLKIQRTQQEDSAVYLCASSPLSGANVLTFGAGSRLTVL.

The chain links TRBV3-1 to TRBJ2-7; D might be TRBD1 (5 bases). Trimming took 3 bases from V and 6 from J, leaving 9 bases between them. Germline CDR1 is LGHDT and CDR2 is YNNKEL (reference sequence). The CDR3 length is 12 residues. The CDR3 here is CASSHRRGEQYF. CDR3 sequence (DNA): TGTGCCAGCAGCCACCGAAGGGGCGAGCAGTACTTC.

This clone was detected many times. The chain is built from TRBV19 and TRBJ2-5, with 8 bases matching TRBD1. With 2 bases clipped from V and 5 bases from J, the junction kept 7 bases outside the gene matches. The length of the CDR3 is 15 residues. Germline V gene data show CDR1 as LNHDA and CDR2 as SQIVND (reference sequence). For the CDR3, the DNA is TGTGCCAGTAGTATACGCAGGGGGCAGTTGGAGACCCAGTACTTC. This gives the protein CASSIRRGQLETQYF.

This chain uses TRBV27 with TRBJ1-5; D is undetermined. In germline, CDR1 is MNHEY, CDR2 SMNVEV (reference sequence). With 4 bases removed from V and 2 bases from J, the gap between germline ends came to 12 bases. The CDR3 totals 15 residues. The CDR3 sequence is CASSSGVIGNQPQHF. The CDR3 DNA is TGTGCCAGCAGTTCAGGTGTAATCGGCAATCAGCCCCAGCATTTT.

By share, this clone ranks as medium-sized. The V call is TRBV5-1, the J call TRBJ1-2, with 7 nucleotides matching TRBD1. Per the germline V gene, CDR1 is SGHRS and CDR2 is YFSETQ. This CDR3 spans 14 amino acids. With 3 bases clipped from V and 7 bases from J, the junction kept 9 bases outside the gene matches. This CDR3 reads CASSSQDRWGGYTF. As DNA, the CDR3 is TGCGCCAGCAGCTCACAGGACAGGTGGGGTGGCTACACCTTC.

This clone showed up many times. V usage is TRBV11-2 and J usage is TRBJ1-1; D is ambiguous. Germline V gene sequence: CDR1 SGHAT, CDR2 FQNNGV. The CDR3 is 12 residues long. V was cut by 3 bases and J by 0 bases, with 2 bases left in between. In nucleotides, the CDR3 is TGTGCCAGCAGCTTTATGAACACTGAAGCTTTCTTT. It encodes CASSFMNTEAFF.

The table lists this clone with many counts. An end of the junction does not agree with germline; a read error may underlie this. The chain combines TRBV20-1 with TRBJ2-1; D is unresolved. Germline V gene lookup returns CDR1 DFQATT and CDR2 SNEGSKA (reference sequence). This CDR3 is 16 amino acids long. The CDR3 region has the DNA TGCAATGCTAGAGTCCTGGGCGGAAACTCCTACAATGAGCAGTTCTTC. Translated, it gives CNARVLGGNSYNEQFF.

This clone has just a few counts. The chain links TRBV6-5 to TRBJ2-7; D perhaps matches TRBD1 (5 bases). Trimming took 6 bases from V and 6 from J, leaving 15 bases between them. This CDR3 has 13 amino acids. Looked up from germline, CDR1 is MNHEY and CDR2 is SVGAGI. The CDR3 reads CASSYRNRGEQYF. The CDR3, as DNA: TGTGCCAGCAGCTATCGAAATAGGGGCGAGCAGTACTTC.

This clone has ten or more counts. The CDR3 sequence: CASSSTLLAGTKETQYF. In DNA, the CDR3 is TGTGCCAGCAGTTCAACTTTACTAGCGGGGACAAAAGAGACCCAGTACTTC. The chain couples TRBV3-1 to TRBJ2-5, with 10 bases matching TRBD2. The J segment lost 3 bases and the V segment lost 6 bases, leaving 13 bases of the junction unmatched. Germline V gene lookup returns CDR1 LGHDT and CDR2 YNNKEL (reference sequence). The CDR3 has 17 amino acids.

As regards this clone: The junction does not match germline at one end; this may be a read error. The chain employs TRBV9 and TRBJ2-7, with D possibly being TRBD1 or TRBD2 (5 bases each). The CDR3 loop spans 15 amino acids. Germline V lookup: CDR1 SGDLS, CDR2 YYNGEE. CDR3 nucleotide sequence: TGTGCCAGCAGCGTAGGGGGGACGAGCTCCTACGAGCACTACTTC. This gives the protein CASSVGGTSSYEHYF. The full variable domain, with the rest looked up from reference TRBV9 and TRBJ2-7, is DSGVTQTPKHLITATGQRVTLRCSPRSGDLSVYWYQQSLDQGLQFLIQYYNGEERAKGNILERFSAQQFPDLHSELNLSSLELGDSALYFCASSVGGTSSYEHYFGPGTRLTVT.

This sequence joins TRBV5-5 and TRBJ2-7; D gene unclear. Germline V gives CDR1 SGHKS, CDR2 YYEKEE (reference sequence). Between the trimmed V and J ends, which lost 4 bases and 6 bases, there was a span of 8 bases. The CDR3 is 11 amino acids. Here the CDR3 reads CASSRIGEQYF. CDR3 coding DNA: TGTGCCAGCAGCCGCATTGGCGAGCAGTACTTC.

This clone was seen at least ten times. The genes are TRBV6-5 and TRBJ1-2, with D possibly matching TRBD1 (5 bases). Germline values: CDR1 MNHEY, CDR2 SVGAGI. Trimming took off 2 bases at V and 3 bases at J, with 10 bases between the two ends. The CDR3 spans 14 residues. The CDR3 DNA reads TGTGCCAGCAGTTACACCCAGGGCGACTATGGCTACACCTTC. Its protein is CASSYTQGDYGYTF.

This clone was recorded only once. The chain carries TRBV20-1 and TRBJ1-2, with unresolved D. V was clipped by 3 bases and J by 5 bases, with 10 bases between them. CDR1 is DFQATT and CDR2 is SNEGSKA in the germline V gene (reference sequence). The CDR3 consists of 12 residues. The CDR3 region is CSASQGFYGYTF. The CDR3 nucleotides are TGCAGTGCTAGTCAAGGGTTTTATGGCTACACCTTC.

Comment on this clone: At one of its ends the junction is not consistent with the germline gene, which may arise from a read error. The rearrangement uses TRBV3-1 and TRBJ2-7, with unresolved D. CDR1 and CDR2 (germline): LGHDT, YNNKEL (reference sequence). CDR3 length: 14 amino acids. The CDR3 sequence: CASSHRSHVYEQCF. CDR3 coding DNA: TGTGCCAGCAGCCATCGATCACACGTCTACGAGCAGTGCTTC.

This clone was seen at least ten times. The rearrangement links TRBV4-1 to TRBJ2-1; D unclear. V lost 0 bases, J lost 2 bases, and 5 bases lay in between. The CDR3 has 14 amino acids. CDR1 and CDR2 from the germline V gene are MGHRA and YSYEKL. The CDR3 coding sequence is TGCGCCAGCAGCCAAGATTGGCCCTACAATGAGCAGTTCTTC. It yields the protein CASSQDWPYNEQFF.

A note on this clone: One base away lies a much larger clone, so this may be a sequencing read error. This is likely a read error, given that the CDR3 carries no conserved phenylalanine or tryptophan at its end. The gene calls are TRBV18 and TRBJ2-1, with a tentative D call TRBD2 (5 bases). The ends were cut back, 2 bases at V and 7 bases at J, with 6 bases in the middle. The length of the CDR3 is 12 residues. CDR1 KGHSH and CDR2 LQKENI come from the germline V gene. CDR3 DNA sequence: TGTGCCAGCTCACCAGGGAGTAATGAGCAGTTCCTC. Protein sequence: CASSPGSNEQFL.

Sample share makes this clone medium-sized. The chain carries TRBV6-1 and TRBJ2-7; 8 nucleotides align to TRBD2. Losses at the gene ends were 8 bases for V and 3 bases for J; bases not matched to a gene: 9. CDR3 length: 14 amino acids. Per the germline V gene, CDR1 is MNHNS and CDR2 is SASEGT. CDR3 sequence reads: CASGEAGGFYEQYF. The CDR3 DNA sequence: TGTGCCAGCGGGGAGGCGGGGGGATTCTACGAGCAGTACTTC.

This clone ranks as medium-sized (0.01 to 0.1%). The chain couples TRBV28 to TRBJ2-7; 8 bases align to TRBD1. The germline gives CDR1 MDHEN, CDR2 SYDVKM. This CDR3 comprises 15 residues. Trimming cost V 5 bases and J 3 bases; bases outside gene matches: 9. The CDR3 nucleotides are TGTGCCAGCAGTCTGCCTTCCGGGACAGGCTACGAGCAGTACTTC. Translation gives CASSLPSGTGYEQYF.